The 11 T cell receptor beta chains below all came from one sample that was sequenced in a study of cytomegalovirus exposure and HLA in healthy donors. This PCR relied on a set of 60 Vbeta primers and 13 Jbeta primers. Measured with immunoSEQ multiplex PCR; TCRdb has only the in-frame clones, and not every one. The sample shows about 140,000 clones, and roughly 2% sits with its ten largest clones. Sequencing was carried out using PBMCs. The origin of the receptors is a woman aged 18-29 years in good health and CMV-seronegative.

The chain combines TRBV19 with TRBJ1-4; D remains ambiguous. The CDR3 spans 16 residues. Looked up from germline, CDR1 is LNHDA and CDR2 is SQIVND (reference sequence). The V and J ends lost 6 bases and 4 bases respectively, with 18 bases between them. CDR3 DNA sequence: TGTGCCAGTAGAAACTCGGGGAGGAAAGATAATGAAAAACTGTTTTTT. Amino acid sequence: CASRNSGRKDNEKLFF.

Written as DNA, the CDR3 is TGTGCCAGCAGCTTAGAGGGGACTAGGACTGAGCAGTTCTTC. It yields the protein CASSLEGTRTEQFF. The chain couples TRBV7-2 to TRBJ2-1, with 8 bases aligning to TRBD2. Trimming cost V 1 base and J 9 bases; bases outside gene matches: 5. Looked up from germline, CDR1 is SGHTA and CDR2 is FQGNSA. CDR3 size: 14 residues.

This chain connects TRBV5-6 to TRBJ1-2; 8 bases align to TRBD1. Germline values: CDR1 SGHDT, CDR2 YYEEEE. The CDR3 length is 14 residues. V dropped 0 bases and J dropped 7; count of bases not matched to a gene: 5. CDR3 bases: TGTGCCAGCAGCTTGGGGACAGGGTCGTCTGGCTACACCTTC. This codes for CASSLGTGSSGYTF.

The J gene is TRBJ2-2, the V gene TRBV11-3; D remains ambiguous. V gave up 7 bases and J gave up 5 bases, with 11 bases separating them. The germline V gene has CDR1 SGHNT and CDR2 YENEEA. The length of the CDR3 is 13 residues. CDR3 region: CASTQSATGELFF. CDR3 sequence (DNA): TGTGCCAGCACCCAATCAGCGACCGGGGAGCTGTTTTTT.

The V gene is TRBV11-2, the J gene TRBJ2-7; tentative D call: TRBD2 (7 bases). The CDR3 is 12 amino acids. Germline assignment: CDR1 SGHAT and CDR2 FQNNGV. V lost 5 bases to trimming and J lost 7 bases, with 12 bases between them. This chain's CDR3 is CASSPGGLEQYF. CDR3 DNA sequence: TGTGCCAGCAGCCCGGGGGGCCTAGAGCAGTACTTC.

The chain links TRBV19 to TRBJ1-2; TRBD1 agrees at 10 bases. Trimming removed 5 bases from V and 4 bases from J; junction bases left unmatched: 4. Per the germline V gene, CDR1 is LNHDA and CDR2 is SQIVND (reference sequence). CDR3 length: 14 residues. The DNA for the CDR3 is TGTGCCAGTAGTCCCAGGACAGGGGGCTATGGCTACACCTTC. Residues: CASSPRTGGYGYTF.

The chain employs TRBV2 and TRBJ2-1; D ambiguous. V shed 2 bases and J shed 4 bases, with 12 bases lying between them. Looked up from germline, CDR1 is SNHLY and CDR2 is FYNNEI. This CDR3 has 15 residues. The CDR3 is CASSELLGRYNEQFF. CDR3 DNA sequence: TGTGCCAGCAGTGAACTTCTAGGAAGATACAATGAGCAGTTCTTC.

This sequence joins TRBV10-3 and TRBJ2-1; D is unresolved. Germline V lookup: CDR1 ENHRY, CDR2 SYGVKD. Trimming removed 1 base from V and 2 bases from J, with 9 bases in between. The CDR3 sequence is 15 residues long. The CDR3 protein is CAISEWQETYNEQFF. CDR3 nucleotide sequence: TGTGCCATCAGTGAGTGGCAGGAAACCTACAATGAGCAGTTCTTC.

V usage is TRBV7-9 and J usage is TRBJ2-7; 10 bases match TRBD1. This CDR3 is 13 amino acids long. V shed 5 bases and J 7 bases; nucleotides not matched to a gene: 5. Germline CDR1 reads SEHNR; CDR2 reads FQNEAQ (reference sequence). The DNA for the CDR3 is TGTGCCAGCAGCCGACAGGGGGCGGAGGAGCAGTACGTC. It specifies CASSRQGAEEQYV.

V and J are TRBV6-1 and TRBJ1-3; no clear D. The germline gives CDR1 MNHNS, CDR2 SASEGT. This CDR3 has 17 amino acids. V gave up 3 bases and J gave up 2 bases, with 17 bases separating them. CDR3 sequence: CASSEIDMHKTGNTIYF. DNA for the CDR3: TGTGCCAGCAGTGAGATCGACATGCATAAGACTGGAAACACCATATATTTT.

This rearrangement joins TRBV11-2 to TRBJ2-5, with 10 bases fitting TRBD2. Germline-derived CDR1 and CDR2 are SGHAT and FQNNGV. The CDR3 spans 16 residues. With 5 bases clipped from V and 4 bases from J, the junction kept 10 bases outside the gene matches. For the CDR3, the DNA is TGTGCCAGCAGCCCAATAGCGGGAGGTCTTTTAGAGACCCAGTACTTC. Translated: CASSPIAGGLLETQYF.